Below are 28 T cell receptor beta chains sequenced from a single sample in a study of blood T cell repertoires in COVID-19. Only in-frame clones appear in the TCRdb table, and some are missing; sequencing was by immunoSEQ multiplex PCR. Counted here are roughly 250,000 clones, roughly 90% occurring once; the ten biggest clones make up 2.3%. The sample consisted of PBMCs or T cells enriched from blood (not recorded which). The receptors here all came from a woman in her thirties or forties with acute COVID-19.

The chain has TRBV18 and TRBJ2-5; the D gene is possibly TRBD1 (6 bases). CDR3 length: 14 amino acids. Between the trimmed V and J ends, which lost 4 bases and 1 base, there was a span of 10 bases. The V gene's germline CDR1 is KGHSH and CDR2 LQKENI. The CDR3: CASSLSTGQETQYF. CDR3 nucleotide sequence: TGTGCCAGCTCACTTTCGACAGGCCAAGAGACCCAGTACTTC. The variable domain in full, completed from reference TRBV18 and TRBJ2-5, reads NAGVMQNPRHLVRRRGQEARLRCSPMKGHSHVYWYRQLPEEGLKFMVYLQKENIIDESGMPKERFSAEFPKEGPSILRIQQVVRGDSAAYFCASSLSTGQETQYFGPGTRLLVL.

The chain couples TRBV27 to TRBJ2-3; tentatively, D is TRBD2 (5 bases). V lost 5 bases, J lost 5 bases, and 20 bases lay in between. Per the germline V gene, CDR1 is MNHEY and CDR2 is SMNVEV (reference sequence). The CDR3 runs 16 residues. The chain's CDR3 is CASSDLGGSLRDTQYF. CDR3 DNA: TGTGCCAGCAGTGATTTAGGCGGGTCTTTACGAGATACGCAGTATTTT.

CDR3 protein: CASSDLAGSNEQFF. As DNA, the CDR3 is TGTGCCAGCAGCGACCTAGCGGGATCTAATGAGCAGTTCTTC. The chain links TRBV7-9 to TRBJ2-1; the match to TRBD2 covers 9 bases. Looked up from germline, CDR1 is SEHNR and CDR2 is FQNEAQ (reference sequence). Trimming removed 5 bases from V and 7 bases from J; junction bases left unmatched: 6. The CDR3 has 14 amino acids.

V is TRBV7-9 and J is TRBJ1-5; no firm D call. Germline CDR1 reads SEHNR; CDR2 reads FQNEAQ (reference sequence). V shed 4 bases and J shed 0 bases, with 7 bases lying between them. The CDR3 consists of 14 residues. CDR3 nucleotides: TGTGCCAGCAGCTCTGACACTAGCAATCAGCCCCAGCATTTT. Amino acid sequence: CASSSDTSNQPQHF.

The chain joins TRBV7-2 to TRBJ2-1, with 14 bases matching TRBD2. CDR1 is SGHTA, CDR2 FQGNSA, per germline. The V gene end was trimmed by 4 bases and the J gene end by 9 bases; junction bases not matched to a gene: 17. This CDR3 comprises 19 residues. Here the CDR3 reads CASSSRSRRLAGGPAEQFF. CDR3 DNA sequence: TGTGCCAGCAGCTCCAGGAGCCGAAGACTAGCGGGAGGGCCGGCTGAGCAGTTCTTC.

On this clone: In the same sample, other DNA sequences code for this CDR3. The V gene is TRBV5-4, the J gene TRBJ1-2, with 8 nucleotides matching TRBD1. Trimming removed 3 bases from V and 5 bases from J; junction bases left unmatched: 3. CDR1 and CDR2 (germline): SGHNT, YYREEE (reference sequence). The CDR3 totals 13 residues. In nucleotides, the CDR3 is TGTGCCAGCAGCTCTGGACAGGGTTATGGCTACACCTTC. This sequence encodes CASSSGQGYGYTF.

In DNA form, the CDR3 reads TGTGCCAGTATGTACGGGACAGGGGGGACTGAAGCTTTCTTT. Encoded protein: CASMYGTGGTEAFF. The rearrangement uses TRBV19 and TRBJ1-1; 11 nucleotides agree with TRBD1. Germline trimming cut 7 bases from V and 5 bases from J; bases unmatched to any gene: 6. CDR1 is LNHDA, CDR2 SQIVND, per germline (reference sequence). This CDR3 is built from 14 residues.

The chain joins TRBV7-9 to TRBJ1-6; 7 positions match TRBD1. This CDR3 is built from 15 residues. Trimming removed 4 bases from V and 6 bases from J; junction bases left unmatched: 6. Germline CDR1 and CDR2: SEHNR and FQNEAQ (reference sequence). Written as DNA, the CDR3 is TGTGCCAGCAGCTCCATACAGGGGCCTAATTCACCCCTCCACTTT. Translating it yields CASSSIQGPNSPLHF.

The J gene is TRBJ1-1, the V gene TRBV6-6; 8 bases map to TRBD1. The germline V gene encodes CDR1 MNHNY and CDR2 SVGAGI (reference sequence). CDR3 length: 12 residues. The ends lost 6 bases at V and 7 bases at J; junction bases unmatched: 4. CDR3 coding DNA: TGTGCCAGCAGCGACAGGGGCCTTGAAGCTTTCTTT. It is translated as CASSDRGLEAFF.

The chain couples TRBV7-2 to TRBJ1-4, with unresolved D. Trimming stripped 10 bases from V and 4 bases from J, with 13 bases between. Germline V gene sequence: CDR1 SGHTA, CDR2 FQGNSA. This CDR3 contains 13 residues. CDR3: CATSESRNEKLFF. In DNA, the CDR3 is TGTGCCACCTCGGAGAGCCGTAATGAAAAACTGTTTTTT.

The gene calls are TRBV7-8 and TRBJ2-1; TRBD2 matches at 9 bases. Looked up from germline, CDR1 is SGHVS and CDR2 is FQNEAQ. V gave up 5 bases and J gave up 10 bases; unmatched junction bases: 9. CDR3 length equals 14 residues. CDR3 DNA sequence: TGTGCCAGCAGCCCCCAACCCCTAGCGGGGGAGCAGTTCTTC. This encodes CASSPQPLAGEQFF.

The J gene is TRBJ1-5, the V gene TRBV6-5; tentatively, D is TRBD1 (5 bases). Between the trimmed V and J ends, which lost 6 bases and 8 bases, there was a span of 14 bases. This CDR3 comprises 13 residues. CDR1 and CDR2 (germline): MNHEY, SVGAGI. CDR3 nucleotides: TGTGCCAGCAGCCCCCGGTCCAGGGAGCCCCAGCATTTT. Its translation: CASSPRSREPQHF.

The V gene is TRBV28, the J gene TRBJ1-2, with 7 bases fitting TRBD1. After removal of 5 bases from V and 7 bases from J, the junction contained 7 bases not matched to a gene. Germline V gene sequence: CDR1 MDHEN, CDR2 SYDVKM. This CDR3 comprises 13 residues. The CDR3 protein is CASSLQGSGGYTF. DNA for the CDR3: TGTGCCAGCAGTCTACAGGGGAGCGGTGGCTACACCTTC.

The CDR3 DNA reads TGTGCCACCAGCGGCGGGATATTCACCCGCGTCGACACTGAAGCTTTCTTT. Residues: CATSGGIFTRVDTEAFF. The V and J genes are TRBV15 and TRBJ1-1; D uncertain. Per germline, CDR1 LNHNV and CDR2 YYDKDF (reference sequence). The CDR3 sequence is 17 residues long. Between the trimmed V and J ends, which lost 5 bases and 3 bases, there was a span of 22 bases.

The CDR3 here is CASSHGQGRRNTEAFF. CDR3 nucleotide sequence: TGTGCCAGCAGCCACGGACAGGGACGGAGGAACACTGAAGCTTTCTTT. The chain uses TRBV3-1 (or the pseudogene TRBV3-2) and TRBJ1-1, with 8 bases aligning to TRBD1. J lost 1 base, V lost 3 bases, and 7 bases had no gene match. The CDR3 is made up of 16 amino acids. Germline assignment: CDR1 LGHDT and CDR2 YNNKEL (reference sequence).

The rearrangement joins TRBV27 to TRBJ2-1; TRBD2 matches at 12 bases. This CDR3 is built from 15 residues. CDR1 and CDR2 from the germline V gene are MNHEY and SMNVEV (reference sequence). The ends lost 4 bases at V and 9 bases at J; junction bases unmatched: 7. Written as DNA, the CDR3 is TGTGCCAGCAGTTCGCTAGCGGGGGGGCCTGGTGAGCAGTTCTTC. Amino acids: CASSSLAGGPGEQFF.

The rearrangement uses TRBV3-1 (or the pseudogene TRBV3-2) and TRBJ2-7, with 9 bases that match TRBD1. CDR1 and CDR2 from the germline V gene are LGHDT and YNNKEL (reference sequence). Trimming cost V 1 base and J 7 bases; bases outside gene matches: 8. This CDR3 is built from 15 residues. This chain's CDR3 is CASSQVGTGKVEQYF. CDR3 sequence (DNA): TGTGCCAGCAGCCAAGTGGGGACAGGGAAGGTGGAGCAGTACTTC.

CDR3 bases: TGCAGCGTGGGAGGGACGGAAGATTATGGCTACACCTTC. It encodes CSVGGTEDYGYTF. This chain uses TRBV29-1 with TRBJ1-2, with a tentative D call TRBD1 (5 bases). V lost 6 bases and J lost 5, with 16 bases in between. CDR3 size: 13 residues. From germline, CDR1 is SQVTM and CDR2 ANQGSEA.

This rearrangement joins TRBV28 to TRBJ1-4; a weak D match, TRBD1 (6 bases). This CDR3 spans 15 amino acids. The germline gives CDR1 MDHEN, CDR2 SYDVKM. Trimming took 4 bases from V and 8 from J, leaving 17 bases between them. Written as DNA, the CDR3 is TGTGCCAGCAGTTCCGCCACAGGGAAGGGAGAAAAACTGTTTTTT. Its translation is CASSSATGKGEKLFF.

J is TRBJ2-3 and V is TRBV15, with a tentative D call TRBD1 (5 bases). This CDR3 is built from 15 residues. Germline values: CDR1 LNHNV, CDR2 YYDKDF (reference sequence). V was cut by 4 bases and J by 0 bases, with 11 bases left in between. The CDR3 DNA follows: TGTGCCACCAGCACTTCAGGGTCTAGCACAGATACGCAGTATTTT. This codes for CATSTSGSSTDTQYF.

This chain joins TRBV19 and TRBJ1-6, with D possibly being TRBD1 (6 bases). Looked up from germline, CDR1 is LNHDA and CDR2 is SQIVND (reference sequence). V was shortened by 3 bases and J by 0 bases, with 12 bases between the two germline ends. The CDR3 loop spans 17 amino acids. CDR3 sequence: CASSITGTGSYNSPLHF. Here the CDR3 DNA reads TGTGCCAGTAGTATTACAGGGACGGGCTCCTATAATTCACCCCTCCACTTT. Using reference TRBV19 and TRBJ1-6 for the parts outside the CDR3, the full variable domain is DGGITQSPKYLFRKEGQNVTLSCEQNLNHDAMYWYRQDPGQGLRLIYYSQIVNDFQKGDIAEGYSVSREKKESFPLTVTSAQKNPTAFYLCASSITGTGSYNSPLHFGNGTRLTVT.

The rearrangement uses TRBV15 and TRBJ2-3; a weak D match, TRBD1 (6 bases). The V gene's germline CDR1 is LNHNV and CDR2 YYDKDF (reference sequence). V lost 5 bases to trimming and J lost 0 bases, with 24 bases between them. The CDR3 totals 19 residues. The CDR3 coding sequence is TGTGCCACCAGCGGACAGCTCGGACAGCGGAGAACTAGCACAGATACGCAGTATTTT. This sequence encodes CATSGQLGQRRTSTDTQYF.

The rearrangement joins TRBV7-7 to TRBJ2-1; 7 bases fit TRBD2. CDR1 SSHAT and CDR2 FNYEAQ come from the germline V gene (reference sequence). This CDR3 is built from 15 residues. With V trimmed by 1 base and J by 9 bases, 9 bases remained unmatched. CDR3 DNA: TGTGCCAGCAGCTTAGATCTGGGGGGGGAGGCTGAGCAGTTCTTC. This sequence encodes CASSLDLGGEAEQFF. The whole variable domain, remainder taken from reference TRBV7-7 and TRBJ2-1, is GAGVSQSPRYKVTKRGQDVTLRCDPISSHATLYWYQQALGQGPEFLTYFNYEAQPDKSGLPSDRFSAERPEGSISTLTIQRTEQRDSAMYRCASSLDLGGEAEQFFGPGTRLTVL.

This chain connects TRBV2 to TRBJ2-7; 16 bases are shared with TRBD2. V was clipped by 5 bases and J by 5 bases; unmatched bases: 9. CDR1 is SNHLY and CDR2 is FYNNEI in the germline V gene. CDR3 size: 17 residues. The CDR3 spells CASSKPRGLAGGNEQYF. Written as DNA, the CDR3 is TGTGCCAGCAGTAAGCCTCGGGGACTAGCGGGAGGGAACGAGCAGTACTTC.

This clone has a single count. The chain joins TRBV6-8 to TRBJ2-2; TRBD2 matches at 9 bases. With V trimmed by 10 bases and J by 5 bases, 11 bases remained unmatched. This CDR3 spans 15 amino acids. Germline CDR1 MNHGY, CDR2 SAAAGT. The CDR3 is CATIPGLAGTGELFF. Written as DNA, the CDR3 is TGTGCCACCATACCGGGACTAGCTGGAACCGGGGAGCTGTTTTTT.

The rearrangement joins TRBV28 to TRBJ2-4; D gene unclear. This CDR3 has 15 amino acids. Germline CDR1 is MDHEN and CDR2 is SYDVKM. V shed 3 bases and J shed 0 bases, with 9 bases lying between them. The CDR3, as DNA: TGTGCCAGCAGTTTTAGTAGCCTAGCCAAAAACATTCAGTACTTC. The encoded protein is CASSFSSLAKNIQYF.

As DNA, the CDR3 is TGTGCCAGCAGTCCACACGCGAACACCGGGGAGCTGTTTTTT. Protein sequence: CASSPHANTGELFF. V and J are TRBV6-2 or TRBV6-3 and TRBJ2-2; D gene uncertain. The CDR3 consists of 14 residues. V was trimmed by 5 bases and J by 0 bases, leaving 7 bases between them. Looked up from germline, CDR1 is MNHEY and CDR2 is SVGEGT.

The rearrangement links TRBV19 to TRBJ1-5; D is perhaps TRBD1 (6 bases). CDR3 length equals 15 residues. Germline V gene sequence: CDR1 LNHDA, CDR2 SQIVND (reference sequence). V lost 7 bases, J lost 0 bases, and 13 bases lay in between. CDR3 in amino acids: CASNPDSLSNQPQHF. The DNA of the CDR3 is TGTGCCAGTAACCCGGACAGTCTTAGCAATCAGCCCCAGCATTTT.